This T cell receptor beta chain appears in the sequencing data of a study of blood T cell repertoires in COVID-19. Looking at the study overall: The United States, Italy and Spain supplied acute and convalescent COVID-19 samples.

TCRdb's copy holds only in-frame clones and misses some; the assay was immunoSEQ multiplex PCR. The table has some 120,000 clones, approximately 90% seen once. In this sample, this clone turned up once. J gave up 2 bases and V 4 bases, and 6 bases lay outside the gene matches. The CDR3 length is 14 residues. Germline CDR1 SQVTM, CDR2 ANQGSEA. The V gene is TRBV29-1, the J gene TRBJ2-3; 7 bases are shared with TRBD1. The receptor's source is a man aged 45-60 years with COVID-19, enrolled during active disease. Sequencing was carried out using peripheral blood. Written as DNA, the CDR3 is TGCAGCGTTGCGCAGGGGGTAAACACAGATACGCAGTATTTT. Translating it yields CSVAQGVNTDTQYF.